These 30 T cell receptor beta chains were all obtained from the same sample, sequenced in a study of blood T cell repertoires in COVID-19. Produced via immunoSEQ multiplex PCR; TCRdb's table is partial and in-frame only. This sample has fewer than 350,000 clones; around 90% occur once, and the top ten carry 2% to 2.5%. Sequenced sample: PBMCs or T cells enriched from blood (not recorded which). The source of these receptors is a woman aged 40 to 55 with acute COVID-19.

The chain has TRBV4-1 and TRBJ2-1, with 10 bases that match TRBD2. Germline lookup yields CDR1 MGHRA and CDR2 YSYEKL. Trimming removed 4 bases from V and 12 bases from J; junction bases left unmatched: 18. The CDR3 is 17 amino acids. The CDR3: CASSPPLWRTSGYWQFF. In DNA form, the CDR3 reads TGCGCCAGCAGCCCCCCGCTCTGGAGGACTAGCGGATATTGGCAGTTCTTC.

The chain has TRBV28 and TRBJ1-5; D possibly corresponds to TRBD1 (6 bases). The CDR3 is 15 amino acids. Germline values: CDR1 MDHEN, CDR2 SYDVKM. Trimming stripped 5 bases from V and 4 bases from J, with 15 bases between. Here the CDR3 reads CASSTGGGRNQPQHF. The CDR3 DNA sequence: TGTGCCAGCAGTACGGGGGGCGGGAGGAATCAGCCCCAGCATTTT.

The chain recombines TRBV27 with TRBJ2-7, with D possibly TRBD2 on 5 matching bases. Trimming removed 4 bases from V and 5 bases from J, with 12 bases in between. Germline V gene lookup returns CDR1 MNHEY and CDR2 SMNVEV (reference sequence). The length of the CDR3 is 13 residues. The CDR3 bases are TGTGCCAGCAGTTCCCCGAGGGCCCACGAGCAGTACTTC. Protein sequence: CASSSPRAHEQYF.

The chain recombines TRBV2 with TRBJ2-7; the D gene is possibly TRBD1 (6 bases). Trimming removed 7 bases at V and 6 bases at J, with 28 bases between. CDR1 is SNHLY and CDR2 is FYNNEI in the germline V gene. This CDR3 contains 17 residues. DNA for the CDR3: TGTGCCAGCAAGGGTTACGGTGAGGGGGTCCTTATGGGCGAGCAGTACTTC. Translated, it gives CASKGYGEGVLMGEQYF.

Worth noting for this clone: One junction end does not reproduce the germline sequence, and a read error may be involved. The J gene is TRBJ1-1, the V gene TRBV7-6; the D gene is possibly TRBD1 (5 bases). This CDR3 is 13 amino acids long. Germline V lookup: CDR1 SGHVS, CDR2 FNYEAQ. The CDR3 is CASSIATGDEAFF. The CDR3 DNA reads as TGTGCCAGCAGCATAGCAACAGGAGACGAAGCTTTCTTT.

This chain connects TRBV30 to TRBJ2-5, with 10 bases lining up with TRBD2. This CDR3 contains 13 residues. The germline V gene encodes CDR1 GTSNPN and CDR2 SVGIG (reference sequence). Trimming at V came to 3 bases and at J to 5 bases, leaving 3 bases not matched to a gene. This CDR3 is CAWSPGLAETQYF. In nucleotides, the CDR3 is TGTGCCTGGAGCCCGGGACTAGCGGAGACCCAGTACTTC.

V gene TRBV12-5 combines with J gene TRBJ1-4; TRBD1 aligns across 8 bases. The CDR3 covers 14 residues. J lost 5 bases, V lost 6 bases, and 5 bases had no gene match. Germline CDR1 and CDR2: LGHNT and FRNRAP. The CDR3 sequence: CASGTDRENEKLFF. CDR3 DNA sequence: TGTGCTAGTGGGACGGACAGGGAAAATGAAAAACTGTTTTTT.

This rearrangement joins TRBV29-1 to TRBJ1-2; D uncertain. The CDR3 is 14 amino acids. Germline V gene lookup returns CDR1 SQVTM and CDR2 ANQGSEA. The germline V and J ends were trimmed by 4 bases and 8 bases, with 20 bases remaining between them. The CDR3 reads CSVGPKISEGGYTF. The CDR3 DNA is TGCAGCGTTGGTCCGAAGATTTCTGAGGGCGGCTACACCTTC.

The chain links TRBV4-3 to TRBJ2-1; D may be TRBD2 (6 bases). CDR3 length: 17 amino acids. In germline, CDR1 is LGHNA, CDR2 YSLEER. V lost 0 bases and J 4 bases, leaving 16 bases between the germline ends. The CDR3 region has the DNA TGCGCCAGCAGCCAAGACCCGGGACTTCTAATGTACAATGAGCAGTTCTTC. This sequence encodes CASSQDPGLLMYNEQFF.

V and J are TRBV12-3 or TRBV12-4 and TRBJ2-1; TRBD2 might be the D (6 bases). This CDR3 spans 11 amino acids. The V and J ends lost 7 bases and 15 bases respectively, with 16 bases between them. The CDR3 loop is CASTWAGTWFF. The CDR3 coding sequence is TGTGCCAGCACCTGGGCGGGGACTTGGTTCTTC.

The V gene is TRBV14, the J gene TRBJ2-5; D possibly corresponds to TRBD2 (6 bases). Germline V gives CDR1 SGHDN, CDR2 FVKESK. This CDR3 has 15 residues. Deletions cut 1 base from V and 0 bases from J, with 9 bases between. CDR3 loop: CASSQVWGDQETQYF. The CDR3 DNA reads TGTGCCAGCAGCCAAGTCTGGGGGGACCAAGAGACCCAGTACTTC.

The gene calls are TRBV11-2 and TRBJ2-5, with D possibly TRBD1 on 5 matching bases. The V gene's germline CDR1 is SGHAT and CDR2 FQNNGV. This CDR3 comprises 16 residues. V lost 3 bases, J lost 2 bases, and 16 bases lay in between. For the CDR3, the DNA is TGTGCCAGCAGCTTGGCTGGGGCTAGGTATCAAGAGACCCAGTACTTC. Translation: CASSLAGARYQETQYF.

This chain joins TRBV28 and TRBJ1-1; 8 bases match TRBD1. This CDR3 comprises 19 residues. In germline, CDR1 is MDHEN, CDR2 SYDVKM. J was trimmed by 0 bases and V by 7 bases; bases with no gene match: 19. The CDR3 coding sequence is TGTGCCAGCAACCTCGCCGGCAAAGGGACAGGCAGGCTGAACACTGAAGCTTTCTTT. Translating it yields CASNLAGKGTGRLNTEAFF. Using reference TRBV28 and TRBJ1-1 for the parts outside the CDR3, the full variable domain is DVKVTQSSRYLVKRTGEKVFLECVQDMDHENMFWYRQDPGLGLRLIYFSYDVKMKEKGDIPEGYSVSREKKERFSLILESASTNQTSMYLCASNLAGKGTGRLNTEAFFGQGTRLTVV.

The chain couples TRBV5-4 to TRBJ1-5; the D gene is possibly TRBD1 (6 bases). The length of the CDR3 is 15 residues. Germline CDR1 is SGHNT and CDR2 is YYREEE (reference sequence). Trimming took 4 bases from V and 3 from J, leaving 14 bases between them. This CDR3 reads CASSQTRQVNQPQHF. The CDR3 DNA reads TGTGCCAGCAGCCAAACTCGACAGGTCAATCAGCCCCAGCATTTT.

This clone occurred a few times. The chain recombines TRBV28 with TRBJ1-2; 8 nucleotides agree with TRBD1. This CDR3 region has 15 residues. Germline V lookup: CDR1 MDHEN, CDR2 SYDVKM. V lost 3 bases and J lost 6; bases outside the gene matches: 9. Here the CDR3 reads CASSFRQTGENGYTF. The CDR3, as DNA: TGTGCCAGCAGTTTCCGGCAGACAGGGGAAAATGGCTACACCTTC.

The genes are TRBV9 and TRBJ2-1; 9 bases match TRBD2. Trimming took 4 bases from V and 4 from J; bases not matched to a gene: 6. The CDR3 spans 15 residues. Germline CDR1 is SGDLS and CDR2 is YYNGEE. Here the CDR3 reads CASSPSGENYNEQFF. The CDR3 nucleotides are TGTGCCAGCAGCCCTAGCGGGGAGAATTACAATGAGCAGTTCTTC.

Concerning this clone: Other DNA sequences in this specimen translate into the identical CDR3. The rearrangement links TRBV30 to TRBJ1-5, with TRBD1 as a possible D gene (6 bases). The V end was cut by 0 bases, the J end by 4 bases, with 10 bases between. Germline V gene sequence: CDR1 GTSNPN, CDR2 SVGIG (reference sequence). This CDR3 is built from 14 residues. CDR3 sequence: CAWSVQGGNQPQHF. CDR3 nucleotides: TGTGCCTGGAGTGTACAGGGTGGGAATCAGCCCCAGCATTTT.

V is TRBV5-4 and J is TRBJ1-3, with D perhaps TRBD1 (5 bases). From germline, CDR1 is SGHNT and CDR2 YYREEE (reference sequence). Trimming left V 2 bases short and J 4 bases short, with 10 bases between. CDR3 length: 14 amino acids. In nucleotides, the CDR3 is TGTGCCAGCAGCTTTGCAGGGTCGGGAAACACCATATATTTT. Residues: CASSFAGSGNTIYF. Together with reference TRBV5-4 and TRBJ1-3, the CDR3 gives the full variable domain: ETGVTQSPTHLIKTRGQQVTLRCSSQSGHNTVSWYQQALGQGPQFIFQYYREEENGRGNFPPRFSGLQFPNYSSELNVNALELDDSALYLCASSFAGSGNTIYFGEGSWLTVV.

The sample holds one count of this clone. This chain connects TRBV5-6 to TRBJ2-3; 10 bases line up with TRBD2. The CDR3 contains 15 residues. V lost 2 bases, J lost 8 bases, and 8 bases stayed unmatched. CDR1 and CDR2 (germline): SGHDT, YYEEEE. CDR3 nucleotides: TGTGCCAGCAGCTTAGGTCTAGCGGGAGCAGGTACGCAGTATTTT. Protein product: CASSLGLAGAGTQYF.

This clone was counted a single time. The genes are TRBV6-5 and TRBJ1-2, with 10 bases lining up with TRBD1. Germline assignment: CDR1 MNHEY and CDR2 SVGAGI. The CDR3 consists of 14 residues. V was pared by 5 bases and J by 4 bases, with 4 bases of the junction left unmatched. This chain's CDR3 is CASSTRTGGYGYTF. As DNA, the CDR3 is TGTGCCAGCAGTACCCGGACAGGGGGCTATGGCTACACCTTC.

The CDR3 here is CASTLNRDQPQHF. Here the CDR3 DNA reads TGTGCCAGTACCCTTAACAGGGATCAGCCCCAGCATTTT. V is TRBV19 and J is TRBJ1-5; a weak D match, TRBD1 (6 bases). This CDR3 is 13 amino acids long. Trimming left V 7 bases short and J 5 bases short, with 12 bases between. CDR1 is LNHDA and CDR2 is SQIVND in the germline V gene (reference sequence). The full variable domain, its missing parts supplied by reference TRBV19 and TRBJ1-5, is DGGITQSPKYLFRKEGQNVTLSCEQNLNHDAMYWYRQDPGQGLRLIYYSQIVNDFQKGDIAEGYSVSREKKESFPLTVTSAQKNPTAFYLCASTLNRDQPQHFGDGTRLSIL.

The rearrangement uses TRBV4-1 and TRBJ2-2, with 9 bases fitting TRBD1. The CDR3 is 15 residues long. The germline V gene encodes CDR1 MGHRA and CDR2 YSYEKL. Trimming at V came to 2 bases and at J to 5 bases, leaving 3 bases not matched to a gene. The CDR3 reads CASSQRDRGTGELFF. The CDR3 DNA reads TGCGCCAGCAGCCAACGAGACAGGGGGACCGGGGAGCTGTTTTTT.

The chain combines TRBV15 with TRBJ2-5, with D possibly being TRBD2 (5 bases). Germline loops: CDR1 LNHNV, CDR2 YYDKDF (reference sequence). The V gene lost 0 bases and the J gene lost 5 bases, with 7 bases spanning the gap. This CDR3 comprises 13 residues. Here the CDR3 DNA reads TGTGCCACCAGCAGAGATACGGGGGAGACCCAGTACTTC. It is translated as CATSRDTGETQYF. The variable domain in full, with the rest retrieved from reference TRBV15 and TRBJ2-5, is DAMVIQNPRYQVTQFGKPVTLSCSQTLNHNVMYWYQQKSSQAPKLLFHYYDKDFNNEADTPDNFQSRRPNTSFCFLDIRSPGLGDTAMYLCATSRDTGETQYFGPGTRLLVL.

This chain's CDR3 is CASTSPFGYEQYF. Here the CDR3 DNA reads TGTGCCAGCACGTCCCCCTTCGGGTACGAGCAGTACTTC. The rearrangement links TRBV11-3 to TRBJ2-7; D is undetermined. This CDR3 spans 13 amino acids. Germline V CDR1 and CDR2: SGHNT, YENEEA. Trimming took off 7 bases at V and 4 bases at J, with 14 bases between the two ends.

The CDR3 loop reads CASFDRSRGETQYF. The CDR3 nucleotides read TGTGCCAGCTTCGACAGGTCAAGAGGGGAGACCCAGTACTTC. The V call is TRBV6-5, the J call TRBJ2-5; tentative D call: TRBD1 (6 bases). This CDR3 is built from 14 residues. From germline, CDR1 is MNHEY and CDR2 SVGAGI. Trimming shortened V by 8 bases and J by 5 bases, and 18 bases separated the two germline ends.

The gene calls are TRBV7-9 and TRBJ2-3; 7 nucleotides align to TRBD1. Germline CDR1 and CDR2: SEHNR and FQNEAQ (reference sequence). The J segment lost 14 bases and the V segment lost 5 bases, leaving 10 bases of the junction unmatched. The CDR3 length is 12 residues. The CDR3, as DNA: TGTGCCAGCAGCACCGATGGGACAGTTGCGTATTTT. Its protein is CASSTDGTVAYF.

This chain connects TRBV7-2 to TRBJ2-1; 9 bases align to TRBD2. Trimming took 6 bases from V and 9 from J; bases not matched to a gene: 15. CDR1 and CDR2 (germline): SGHTA, FQGNSA. The length of the CDR3 is 16 residues. CDR3 DNA: TGTGCCAGCAGACGAGGACCGGGACTAGCCTTGCTTGAGCAGTTCTTC. It yields the protein CASRRGPGLALLEQFF.

CDR3 coding DNA: TGTGCCACCCTGGGGACTTCTGGCTACACCTTC. It is translated as CATLGTSGYTF. The chain has TRBV28 and TRBJ1-2, with a possible D match to TRBD1 (5 bases). The germline V gene encodes CDR1 MDHEN and CDR2 SYDVKM. Trimming left V 10 bases short and J 7 bases short, with 13 bases between. CDR3 length: 11 amino acids.

The chain couples TRBV6-2 or TRBV6-3 to TRBJ1-1; the D is unclear. CDR3 length equals 11 residues. Germline V CDR1 and CDR2: MNHEY, SVGEGT. The V and J ends lost 6 bases and 10 bases respectively, with 12 bases between them. The DNA for the CDR3 is TGTGCCAGCAGCCAGAGCCCATTAGCTTTCTTT. Translated: CASSQSPLAFF.

This clone was seen only once. V gene TRBV10-3 combines with J gene TRBJ2-7, with 11 bases aligning to TRBD1. Trimming took 4 bases from V and 7 from J; bases not matched to a gene: 6. Germline values: CDR1 ENHRY, CDR2 SYGVKD. This CDR3 contains 14 residues. The CDR3 DNA sequence: TGTGCCATCAGTGGCTCGGGACAGGGGGGGGAGCAGTACTTC. Translated, it gives CAISGSGQGGEQYF.